The 9 T cell receptor beta chains below all came from one sample that was sequenced in a study. TCRdb itself ran the 5' RACE reads through MiXCR, one entry per CDR3 protein. The repertoire includes 9,500 to 15,000 distinct CDR3 sequences, roughly 51% of them detected once, and 12% sits in the top ten. The sorted Tregs were CD4+CD25+CD127-/low cells. The source material was tumor-infiltrating Tregs sorted from the breast tumor. The receptor set was obtained from a female donor with breast cancer.

The CDR3 nucleotides read TGCGCCAGCAGCCAAGAGTGGGTCCAAAGAGGTGCTTTCTTT. Translation: CASSQEWVQRGAFF. This chain joins TRBV4-1 and TRBJ1-1; D is unresolved. Between the trimmed V and J ends, which lost 0 bases and 11 bases, there was a span of 16 bases. Germline V lookup: CDR1 MGHRA, CDR2 YSYEKL. There are 14 residues in the CDR3.

Worth noting for this clonotype: This is likely a read error, given that the CDR3 carries no conserved phenylalanine or tryptophan at its end. The chain couples TRBV7-3 to TRBJ2-5; D may match TRBD1 or TRBD2 (6 bases each). This CDR3 has 15 residues. CDR1 is SGHTA, CDR2 FQGTGA, per germline. CDR3 region: CASSTTGADQGTQYS. The DNA for the CDR3 is TGTGCCAGCAGCACCACGGGGGCAGATCAAGGGACCCAGTACTCC.

The chain joins TRBV5-1 to TRBJ2-1, with TRBD2 matching over 7 bases. CDR1 SGHRS and CDR2 YFSETQ come from the germline V gene. The length of the CDR3 is 18 residues. The trim removed 4 bases at V and 4 bases at J, leaving 17 bases unmatched. CDR3 DNA: TGCGCCAGCAGCGTGGTGGCTAGCGGTACCTACACTTACAATGAGCAGTTCTTC. This sequence encodes CASSVVASGTYTYNEQFF. Drawing the rest from reference TRBV5-1 and TRBJ2-1, the complete variable domain is KAGVTQTPRYLIKTRGQQVTLSCSPISGHRSVSWYQQTPGQGLQFLFEYFSETQRNKGNFPGRFSGRQFSNSRSEMNVSTLELGDSALYLCASSVVASGTYTYNEQFFGPGTRLTVL.

This clonotype is medium-sized in the sample. This rearrangement joins TRBV6-5 to TRBJ1-1, with 7 positions matching TRBD1. J lost 7 bases, V lost 6 bases, and 5 bases had no gene match. CDR3 length: 12 amino acids. Germline CDR1 MNHEY, CDR2 SVGAGI. CDR3: CASSSNRGEAFF. CDR3 bases: TGTGCCAGCAGCTCAAACAGGGGTGAAGCTTTCTTT.

This clonotype turned up a few times. V is TRBV20-1 and J is TRBJ2-3; TRBD2 aligns across 7 bases. This CDR3 comprises 12 residues. Trimming took 3 bases from V and 4 from J; bases not matched to a gene: 1. CDR1 is DFQATT and CDR2 is SNEGSKA in the germline V gene (reference sequence). The DNA of the CDR3 is TGCAGTGCTAGGGGGGGGGCAGATACGCAGTATTTT. It codes for CSARGGADTQYF.

DNA for the CDR3: TGTGCCAGCAGTGTTGGGGGGAGGGACACTGAAGCTTTCTTT. Translating it yields CASSVGGRDTEAFF. V and J are TRBV6-1 and TRBJ1-1; D may be TRBD1 (5 bases). Trimming shortened V by 4 bases and J by 3 bases, and 12 bases separated the two germline ends. Germline CDR1 MNHNS, CDR2 SASEGT. The CDR3 length is 14 residues.

The CDR3 bases are TGTGCCAGCAGTTCGAACTATGGCTACACCTTC. This codes for CASSSNYGYTF. The rearrangement links TRBV2 to TRBJ1-2; D unresolved. The length of the CDR3 is 11 residues. The germline V gene has CDR1 SNHLY and CDR2 FYNNEI. V was cut by 5 bases and J by 2 bases, with 3 bases left in between. The full variable domain, rest sourced from reference TRBV2 and TRBJ1-2, is EPEVTQTPSHQVTQMGQEVILRCVPISNHLYFYWYRQILGQKVEFLVSFYNNEISEKSEIFDDQFSVERPDGSNFTLKIRSTKLEDSAMYFCASSSNYGYTFGSGTRLTVV.

The genes are TRBV20-1 and TRBJ1-5; 7 bases are a match to TRBD1. CDR1 DFQATT and CDR2 SNEGSKA come from the germline V gene (reference sequence). CDR3 length equals 12 residues. V lost 3 bases, J lost 4 bases, and 0 bases stayed unmatched. CDR3: CSARTGNQPQHF. CDR3 DNA: TGCAGTGCTAGGACAGGGAATCAGCCCCAGCATTTT.

The chain has TRBV12-3 or TRBV12-4 and TRBJ2-2; 12 bases are a match to TRBD2. The ends lost 3 bases at V and 5 bases at J; junction bases unmatched: 4. The CDR3 totals 16 residues. The CDR3 nucleotides read TGTGCCAGCAGTTTGGTCGGGACTAGCGGGACCGGGGAGCTGTTTTTT. Translating it yields CASSLVGTSGTGELFF.